This T cell receptor (beta chain) comes out of a study of regulatory T cells in long-lasting Graves disease. CDR1 LGHNA and CDR2 YSLEER come from the germline V gene. V was clipped by 1 base and J by 0 bases, with 7 bases between them. CDR3 size: 16 residues. This clonotype was counted a few times. Its antigen is undetermined. Arm-PCR with iRepertoire HTBI primers amplified the CDR3 regions for these TCR beta libraries. MiXCR, run by TCRdb on the multiplex PCR reads, gives a single entry per CDR3 protein. In the table there are roughly 500,000 distinct CDR3 sequences, around 12% of which are singletons. As for time point: newly diagnosed GD, antithyroid drugs for less than 3 months. From RNA extracted from PBMCs, the TCR library was made. Study-wide findings and caveats: Persistent disease preferred TRBV28, TRBJ1-2 and TRBJ2-5.

The data were also submitted as part of a second study, on T cells in Graves' hyperthyroidism and ophthalmopathy. In that study: The model foresaw ophthalmopathy a median roughly 6 months prior to onset.

Sequenced material: peripheral blood mononuclear cells (PBMCs), taken at new diagnosis, from a patient treated with antithyroid drugs. The chain is built from TRBV4-3 and TRBJ2-6, with TRBD1 as a possible D gene (5 bases). The sequence derives from a woman in her twenties or thirties with Graves disease. The chain's CDR3 is CASSQAGFSGANVLTF. The CDR3 DNA follows: TGCGCCAGCAGCCAAGCAGGGTTCTCTGGGGCCAACGTCCTGACTTTC.